This T cell receptor (beta chain) was recovered during a study of blood T cell repertoires in COVID-19 (dated by TCRdb to between 2020 and 2021). About the full investigation: Collaborator samples came from the United States, Italy and Spain and covered acute and convalescent phases of COVID-19. The dataset comprised deeply sampled blood TCRbeta repertoires from subjects exposed to, actively infected with, or recovered from COVID-19. Nearly every sample came with metadata listing a de-identified subject ID, COVID-19 status, age in years and sex. The samples were drawn from the first 160 participants of the ongoing ImmuneRACE study and from some 1,300 subjects provided by 6 global collaborators. The prospective study material was composed of cDNA or gDNA derived from T cells, B-cell-depleted T cells, or PBMCs. The repertoires were released in a freely available public database meant as a resource for research on the immune response to SARS-CoV-2. Where available, HLA class I and class II types were obtained from metadata supplied by the sample provider rather than from assay-based typing.

TCRbeta CDR3 regions were amplified from genomic DNA by means of the immunoSEQ Assay, a bias-controlled multiplex PCR. As for the authors' bioinformatics: Nucleated cell counts per sample were estimated from amplification of reference gene primers within the assay. To quantify the absolute abundance of each unique TCRbeta CDR3 rearrangement, sequence reads were collapsed and filtered. Productive Simpson clonality was computed per sample as the square root of Simpson's diversity index over productive rearrangements. Imported from immuneACCESS, the table was reduced by TCRdb to in-frame sequences with V and J called. These copies leave out some clones; in studies compared against another copy, an unresolved V gene accounts for under half, and the cause of the remainder is not known. V, J and clone size are those of that table, while D and trimming were read from the DNA. The sample table records around 150,000 clones; about 83% of these occur just once. The biggest ten clones account for roughly 7.5% of the sample.

V loses 5 bases, J loses 0 bases, and the germline ends lie 13 bases apart. CDR3 length: 15 amino acids, cysteine to phenylalanine. The kept DNA is CDR3 alone, 45 bases in frame from the first base. CDR1 and CDR2 (MDHEN, SYDVKM) derive from the germline V gene. Each collaborating institution followed its own protocols to collect whole blood in K2EDTA tubes. For TCRbeta analysis, collaborators shipped samples in one of three forms: frozen whole blood, isolated PBMCs, or DNA extracted from either of those sample types. Notes on this clone: It has no known antigen specificity. It has no much larger one-base neighbor in the sample; base qualities were not kept.

Points the paper makes about the study in general: How much clinical and demographic metadata was included differed by source and by participant, and the metadata was provided uncurated.

The sequence was collected from a man aged 55-75 years with acute or convalescent COVID-19. Sequencing was performed on peripheral blood. The V gene is TRBV28 and the J gene is TRBJ1-1, and possibly TRBD1, on 5 matching bases. The DNA reads TGTGCCAGCAGTCGCCTGGGGGGGTTGAACACTGAAGCTTTCTTT. Translated, this is CASSRLGGLNTEAFF.